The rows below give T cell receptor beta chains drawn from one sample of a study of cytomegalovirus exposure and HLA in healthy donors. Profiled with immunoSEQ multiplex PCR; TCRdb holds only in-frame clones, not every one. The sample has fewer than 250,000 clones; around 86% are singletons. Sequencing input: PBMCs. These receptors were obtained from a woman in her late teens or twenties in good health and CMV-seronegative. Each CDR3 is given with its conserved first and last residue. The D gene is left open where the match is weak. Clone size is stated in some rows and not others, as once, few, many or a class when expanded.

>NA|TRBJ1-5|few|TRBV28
CASRDRRNSNQPQHF
TGTGCCAGCAGAGACAGGCGGAATAGCAATCAGCCCCAGCATTTT
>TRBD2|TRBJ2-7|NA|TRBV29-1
CSVEKAGGPYEQYF
TGCAGCGTTGAAAAAGCGGGAGGGCCCTACGAGCAGTACTTC
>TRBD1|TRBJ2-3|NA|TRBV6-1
CASSVRDRATDTQYF
TGTGCCAGCAGTGTCCGGGACAGGGCCACAGATACGCAGTATTTT
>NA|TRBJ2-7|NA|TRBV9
CASSVGGYAYEQYF
TGTGCCAGCAGCGTAGGCGGCTATGCCTACGAGCAGTACTTC
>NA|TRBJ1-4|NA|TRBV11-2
CASSQGEGNEKLFF
TGTGCCAGCAGCCAAGGGGAGGGTAATGAAAAACTGTTTTTT
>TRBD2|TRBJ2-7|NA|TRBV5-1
CASSLERGGEQYF
TGCGCCAGCAGCTTGGAGCGGGGTGGGGAGCAGTACTTC
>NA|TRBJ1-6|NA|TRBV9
CASSVEGRGSPLHF
TGTGCCAGCAGCGTAGAAGGCCGGGGGTCACCCCTCCACTTT
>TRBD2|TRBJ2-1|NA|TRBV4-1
CASSLTSGRLNEQFF
TGCGCCAGCAGCTTGACTAGCGGGAGACTCAATGAGCAGTTCTTC
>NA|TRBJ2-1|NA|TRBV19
CASSSGSLPYNEQFF
TGTGCCAGTAGTTCAGGGTCCTTACCCTACAATGAGCAGTTCTTC
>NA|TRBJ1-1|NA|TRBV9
CASSVGTGPLMNTEAFF
TGTGCCAGCAGCGTAGGAACAGGGCCGCTCATGAACACTGAAGCTTTCTTT
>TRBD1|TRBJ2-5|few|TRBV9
CASSPSTGEETQYF
TGTGCCAGCAGCCCATCGACAGGGGAAGAGACCCAGTACTTC
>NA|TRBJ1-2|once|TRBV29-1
CSVGTNREQSGYTF
TGCAGCGTTGGGACCAACAGGGAACAGAGTGGCTACACCTTC
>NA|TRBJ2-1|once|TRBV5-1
CASSLEGAGEQFF
TGCGCCAGCAGCTTGGAGGGGGCGGGAGAGCAGTTCTTC
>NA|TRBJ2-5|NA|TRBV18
CASSPGSYQETQYF
TGTGCCAGCTCACCGGGCAGTTACCAAGAGACCCAGTACTTC
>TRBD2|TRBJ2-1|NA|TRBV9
CASSSRGASGRANEQFF
TGTGCCAGCAGCTCCCGGGGGGCTAGCGGGAGGGCCAATGAGCAGTTCTTC
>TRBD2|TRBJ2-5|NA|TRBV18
CASSFGGQETQYF
TGTGCCAGCTCCTTCGGGGGGCAAGAGACCCAGTACTTC
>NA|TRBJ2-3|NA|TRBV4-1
CASSPSRTSTDTQYF
TGCGCCAGCAGCCCCTCCAGGACTAGCACAGATACGCAGTATTTT
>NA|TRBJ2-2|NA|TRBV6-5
CATSSGLVGELFF
TGTGCCACCTCAAGCGGGTTGGTCGGGGAGCTGTTTTTT
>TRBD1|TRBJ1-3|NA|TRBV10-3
CAISESDRVNTIYF
TGTGCCATCAGTGAGTCGGACAGGGTCAACACCATATATTTT
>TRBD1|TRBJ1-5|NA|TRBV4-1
CASSQDIGQVHQPQHF
TGCGCCAGCAGCCAAGATATCGGACAGGTACATCAGCCCCAGCATTTT
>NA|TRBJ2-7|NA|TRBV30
CAWSGGRGALNYEQYF
TGTGCCTGGAGTGGGGGCCGGGGGGCTCTCAACTACGAGCAGTACTTC
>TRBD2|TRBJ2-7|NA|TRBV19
CASSRTSGGPYEQYF
TGTGCCAGTTCACGGACTAGCGGGGGCCCCTACGAGCAGTACTTC
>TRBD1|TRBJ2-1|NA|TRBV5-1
CASSGRDRESNEQFF
TGCGCCAGCAGCGGCCGGGACAGGGAGTCCAATGAGCAGTTCTTC
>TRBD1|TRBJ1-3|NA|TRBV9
CASSATGGDGNTIYF
TGTGCCAGCAGCGCGACAGGGGGCGATGGAAACACCATATATTTT
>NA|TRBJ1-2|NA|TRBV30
CASSDQGYGYTF
TGTGCCTCCTCAGATCAGGGCTATGGCTACACCTTC
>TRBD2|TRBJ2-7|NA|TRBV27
CASSRTSNEQYF
TGTGCCAGCTCACGGACTAGCAACGAGCAGTACTTC
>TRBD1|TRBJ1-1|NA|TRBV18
CASSPPATGDTEAFF
TGTGCCAGCTCACCACCGGCTACAGGGGACACTGAAGCTTTCTTT
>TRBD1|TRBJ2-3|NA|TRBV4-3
CASSQERTGGTDTQYF
TGCGCCAGCAGCCAAGAGCGGACAGGGGGCACAGATACGCAGTATTTT
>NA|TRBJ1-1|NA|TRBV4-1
CASSPPAGGLDTEAFF
TGCGCCAGCAGCCCCCCAGCCGGAGGTCTTGACACTGAAGCTTTCTTT
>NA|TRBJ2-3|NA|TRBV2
CASPDTDTQYF
TGTGCCAGCCCAGACACAGATACGCAGTATTTT
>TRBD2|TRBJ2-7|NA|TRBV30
CAWSPGQGRTSGRASYEQYF
TGTGCCTGGAGCCCGGGACAGGGGAGAACTAGCGGGAGGGCCTCCTACGAGCAGTACTTC
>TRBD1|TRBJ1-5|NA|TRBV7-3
CASSLGQGLNQPQHF
TGTGCCAGCAGCTTAGGACAGGGGCTAAATCAGCCCCAGCATTTT
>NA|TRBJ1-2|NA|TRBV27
CASSSGGGYGYTF
TGTGCCAGCAGTTCGGGAGGTGGCTATGGCTACACCTTC
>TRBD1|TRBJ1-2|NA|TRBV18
CASSLIRDRDGYTF
TGTGCCAGCTCACTCATCCGGGACAGGGATGGCTACACCTTC
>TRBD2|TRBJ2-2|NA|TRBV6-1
CTLNERGRTGELFF
TGTACCCTTAACGAGCGGGGGCGCACCGGGGAGCTGTTTTTT
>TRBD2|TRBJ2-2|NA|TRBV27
CASRTSGTYNTGELFF
TGTGCCAGCAGAACTAGCGGGACATATAACACCGGGGAGCTGTTTTTT
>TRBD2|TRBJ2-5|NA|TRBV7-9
CSSSRSGSERETQYF
TGTTCCAGCAGCCGCAGCGGGAGCGAGAGGGAGACCCAGTACTTC
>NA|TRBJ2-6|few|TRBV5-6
CASSLFSGANVLTF
TGTGCCAGCAGCTTATTCTCCGGGGCCAACGTCCTGACTTTC
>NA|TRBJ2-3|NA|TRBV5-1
CASSWEGHSATDTQYF
TGCGCCAGCAGTTGGGAGGGACACTCGGCCACAGATACGCAGTATTTT
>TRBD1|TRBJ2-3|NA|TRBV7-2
CASSLVAGGDTQYF
TGTGCCAGCAGCTTAGTCGCAGGGGGAGATACGCAGTATTTT
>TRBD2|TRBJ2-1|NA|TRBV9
CASSVEPSGGGYYNEQFF
TGTGCCAGCAGCGTAGAGCCTAGCGGGGGGGGATACTACAATGAGCAGTTCTTC
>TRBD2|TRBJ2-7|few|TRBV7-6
CASSAWSLAGYEQYF
TGTGCCAGCAGCGCCTGGAGTCTAGCGGGATACGAGCAGTACTTC
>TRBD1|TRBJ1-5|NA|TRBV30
CAWSVVGQGVPRHF
TGTGCCTGGAGTGTGGTCGGACAGGGGGTCCCGCGGCATTTT
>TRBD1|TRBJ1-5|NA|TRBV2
CASSGDRDQPQHF
TGTGCCAGCAGTGGTGACAGGGATCAGCCCCAGCATTTT
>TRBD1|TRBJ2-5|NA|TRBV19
CASSRQGAAFETQYF
TGTGCCAGTAGTAGACAGGGGGCAGCCTTCGAGACCCAGTACTTC
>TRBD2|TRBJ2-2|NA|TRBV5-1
CASSFASGSPNTGELFF
TGCGCCAGCAGCTTCGCTAGCGGGAGCCCCAACACCGGGGAGCTGTTTTTT
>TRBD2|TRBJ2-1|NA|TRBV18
CASSLLAGPFNEQFF
TGTGCCAGCTCACTTCTAGCGGGCCCCTTCAATGAGCAGTTCTTC
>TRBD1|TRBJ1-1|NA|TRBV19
CASTPDRGRTEAFF
TGTGCCAGTACCCCCGACAGGGGGAGGACTGAAGCTTTCTTT
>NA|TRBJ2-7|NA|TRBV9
CASSAPVGDEQYF
TGTGCCAGCAGCGCCCCGGTGGGCGACGAGCAGTACTTC
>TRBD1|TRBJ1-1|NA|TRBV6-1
CASSLTGVAEAFF
TGTGCCAGCAGCCTGACAGGGGTCGCTGAAGCTTTCTTT
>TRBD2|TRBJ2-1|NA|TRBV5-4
CASSKYQAGAGDEQFF
TGTGCCAGCAGTAAATACCAAGCGGGAGCGGGGGATGAGCAGTTCTTC
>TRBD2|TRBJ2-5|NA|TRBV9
CASSVLSMGLAGKETQYF
TGTGCCAGCAGCGTCTTGTCAATGGGGCTAGCGGGAAAAGAGACCCAGTACTTC
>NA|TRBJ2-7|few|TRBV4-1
CASSQETAGYEQYF
TGCGCCAGCAGCCAAGAGACCGCAGGCTACGAGCAGTACTTC